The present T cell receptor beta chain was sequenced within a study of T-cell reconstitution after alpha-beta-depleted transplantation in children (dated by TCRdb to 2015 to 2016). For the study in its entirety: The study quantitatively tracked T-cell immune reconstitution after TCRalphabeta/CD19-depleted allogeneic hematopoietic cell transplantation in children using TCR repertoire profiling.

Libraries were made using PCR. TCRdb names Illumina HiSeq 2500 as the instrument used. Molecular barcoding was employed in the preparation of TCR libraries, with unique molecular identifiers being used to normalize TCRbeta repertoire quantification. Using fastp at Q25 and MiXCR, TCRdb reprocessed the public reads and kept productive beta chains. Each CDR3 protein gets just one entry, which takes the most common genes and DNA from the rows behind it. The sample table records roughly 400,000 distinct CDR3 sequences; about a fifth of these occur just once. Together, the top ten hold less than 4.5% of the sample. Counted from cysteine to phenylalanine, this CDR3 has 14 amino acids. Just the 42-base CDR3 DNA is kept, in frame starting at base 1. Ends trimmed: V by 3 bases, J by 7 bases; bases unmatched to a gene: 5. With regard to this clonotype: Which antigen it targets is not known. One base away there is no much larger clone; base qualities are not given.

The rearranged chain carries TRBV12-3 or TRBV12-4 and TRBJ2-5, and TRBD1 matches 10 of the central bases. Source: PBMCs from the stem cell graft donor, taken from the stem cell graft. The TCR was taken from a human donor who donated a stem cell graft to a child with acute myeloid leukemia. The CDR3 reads CASSFAGQGSTQYF. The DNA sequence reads TGTGCCAGCAGTTTCGCGGGACAGGGGTCGACCCAGTACTTC.